Listed below are T cell receptor beta chains from one sample, sequenced in a study of cytomegalovirus exposure and HLA in healthy donors. The table came from immunoSEQ multiplex PCR; TCRdb's copy has only in-frame clones and leaves some out. The top ten clones hold about 2.7% of a sample with about 160,000 clones, 60% to 75% of them seen once. The sequenced material came from PBMCs. These receptor sequences come from a woman aged 45-59 years in good health and CMV-seropositive. CDR3s include the opening cysteine and the closing phenylalanine or tryptophan. Fields, in order: V gene, clone size, J gene, CDR3 length, D gene, CDR3 DNA, CDR3 protein. D genes are given only for firm matches. Rows give clone size only sometimes, using once, few, many, or a class for an expanded clone.

TRBV5-1,-,TRBJ2-7,16,TRBD1,TGCGCCAGCAGCCCCTCGGGACGACAGGGCTCCTACGAGCAGTACTTC,CASSPSGRQGSYEQYF
TRBV2,-,TRBJ2-7,11,-,TGTGCCAGCAGCGTTACCTACGAGCAGTACTTC,CASSVTYEQYF
TRBV10-2,-,TRBJ2-7,12,-,TGCGCCAGCCGACAGGACTCCTACGAGCAGTACTTC,CASRQDSYEQYF
TRBV6-5,-,TRBJ2-7,16,TRBD2,TGTGCCAGCAGTTACTCTGGACTAGCGGGGGCCCACGAGCAGTACTTC,CASSYSGLAGAHEQYF
TRBV5-1,few,TRBJ2-7,14,TRBD2,TGCGCCAGCAGTTTTAGCGGGGGGGCCTACGAGCAGTACTTC,CASSFSGGAYEQYF
TRBV5-1,-,TRBJ1-1,14,TRBD1,TGCGCCAGCAGCCGGGACAGCCGGAACACTGAAGCTTTCTTT,CASSRDSRNTEAFF
TRBV5-1,-,TRBJ2-5,15,TRBD2,TGCGCCAGCAGCTTGCGTCTAGCGGGCCAAGAGACCCAGTACTTC,CASSLRLAGQETQYF
TRBV2,-,TRBJ1-2,14,-,TGTGCCAGCAGTGGGGTGGACAGCCCTTATGGCTACACCTTC,CASSGVDSPYGYTF
TRBV18,few,TRBJ2-3,14,-,TGTGCCAGCTCACCCGGACACCACACAGATACGCAGTATTTT,CASSPGHHTDTQYF
TRBV5-1,-,TRBJ2-7,15,TRBD1,TGCGCCAGCAGCTCCCTCCGGGACAGGGTATACGAGCAGTACTTC,CASSSLRDRVYEQYF
TRBV28,-,TRBJ1-2,13,-,TGTGCCAGCACCGAGACAGATTTATATGGCTACACCTTC,CASTETDLYGYTF
TRBV6-1,few,TRBJ1-6,14,-,TGTGCCAGCAGTGAAGCACACAGAAATTCACCCCTCCACTTT,CASSEAHRNSPLHF
TRBV16,few,TRBJ2-7,13,-,TGTGCCAGCAGCCCTGCACAGATCTACGAGCAGTACTTC,CASSPAQIYEQYF
TRBV5-1,-,TRBJ1-1,17,TRBD1,TGCGCCAGCAGCGCCGGGACAGGGGGCTACCGGAACACTGAAGCTTTCTTT,CASSAGTGGYRNTEAFF
TRBV2,few,TRBJ1-5,13,TRBD1,TGTGCCAGCGCGGACAGGGGTGGACAGCCCCAGCATTTT,CASADRGGQPQHF
TRBV7-9,-,TRBJ2-3,14,TRBD2,TGTGCCAGCAGCTTGGGACTAGCGTCAGATACGCAGTATTTT,CASSLGLASDTQYF
TRBV5-8,-,TRBJ2-6,16,-,TGTGCCAGCAGCCCGCGGCAGACGTCTGGGGCCAACGTCCTGACTTTC,CASSPRQTSGANVLTF
TRBV18,-,TRBJ1-1,14,-,TGTGCCAGCTCACTAAAAGAGGGGGGGACTGAAGCTTTCTTT,CASSLKEGGTEAFF
TRBV6-1,-,TRBJ1-1,14,-,TGTGCCAGCTTTCTTTTGGAGGGGAGCACTGAAGCTTTCTTT,CASFLLEGSTEAFF
TRBV5-1,-,TRBJ2-3,15,TRBD2,TGCGCCAGCAGCCCCAGCGGGGGGACATCAAATACGCAGTATTTT,CASSPSGGTSNTQYF
TRBV5-1,-,TRBJ1-1,14,-,TGCGCCAGCAGCTTGGCCCCGGGTCGCACTGAAGCTTTCTTT,CASSLAPGRTEAFF
TRBV7-9,-,TRBJ2-3,15,TRBD2,TGTGCCAGCAGCGTGGGACTAGCGGGCACAGATACGCAGTATTTT,CASSVGLAGTDTQYF
TRBV9,-,TRBJ2-2,15,TRBD1,TGTGCCAGCAGCCCCCGACAGGGGGCGACCGGGGAGCTGTTTTTT,CASSPRQGATGELFF
TRBV6-1,once,TRBJ1-5,13,TRBD1,TGTGCCAGCGAACAGGGGCTAGGGCAGCCCCAGCATTTT,CASEQGLGQPQHF
TRBV5-4,-,TRBJ1-2,16,-,TGTGCCAGCAGCGAGTCTCCGTCGGGGGGCGCCGACGGCTACACCTTC,CASSESPSGGADGYTF
TRBV7-9,-,TRBJ2-7,14,-,TGTGCCAGCAGCTCCCCCAGCGTAGCCTACGAGCAGTACTTC,CASSSPSVAYEQYF
TRBV4-1,-,TRBJ2-7,16,-,TGCGCCAGCAGCCAAGGGGGCGGAGGGGGCAACTACGAGCAGTACTTC,CASSQGGGGGNYEQYF
TRBV20-1,-,TRBJ1-2,10,-,TGCAGTGCTTACAGCTATGGCTACACCTTC,CSAYSYGYTF
TRBV29-1,-,TRBJ2-7,13,TRBD2,TGCAGCGTCTATCCGGGAGGGGGAACCGAGCAGTACTTC,CSVYPGGGTEQYF
TRBV6-5,-,TRBJ2-7,14,-,TGTGCCAGCAGCCCCACACGGACTTCCTACGAGCAGTACTTC,CASSPTRTSYEQYF
TRBV6-1,-,TRBJ2-7,15,TRBD2,TGTGCCAGCGCGACGGGGGGGTTTAGCTCCTACGAGCAGTACTTC,CASATGGFSSYEQYF
TRBV14,-,TRBJ2-7,18,-,TGTGCCAGCAGCCACCTCGCACCCGGGACACGGACCTCCTACGAGCAGTACTTC,CASSHLAPGTRTSYEQYF
TRBV9,-,TRBJ2-3,15,-,TGTGCCAGCACACCGGGGGGCAGTTACACAGATACGCAGTATTTT,CASTPGGSYTDTQYF
TRBV5-1,-,TRBJ2-5,13,-,TGCGCCAGCAGCACTCAGGGGTGGGAGACCCAGTACTTC,CASSTQGWETQYF
TRBV5-1,-,TRBJ2-3,18,TRBD2,TGCGCCAGCAGCTTGGCTAGCGGGGGGGCCATGACCGCAGATACGCAGTATTTT,CASSLASGGAMTADTQYF
TRBV2,-,TRBJ2-3,15,TRBD2,TGTGCCAGCAGCCGGGGGACTAGCGGCGCAGATACGCAGTATTTT,CASSRGTSGADTQYF
TRBV30,-,TRBJ1-2,14,TRBD1,TGTGCCTGGAGTGTACTAAGAGACAGGGACCCCTACACCTTC,CAWSVLRDRDPYTF
TRBV6-1,once,TRBJ1-5,13,-,TGTGCCAGCAGCCGCCTAAGCAATCAGCCCCAGCATTTT,CASSRLSNQPQHF
TRBV4-1,-,TRBJ2-7,15,-,TGCGCCAGCAGCCCAGCGACAGGAGGAGGCTACGAGCAGTACTTC,CASSPATGGGYEQYF
TRBV21-1,once,TRBJ2-7,16,-,TGTGCCAGCAGCAGGAAGTCTAGGACAGGTACGTACGAGCAGTACTTC,CASSRKSRTGTYEQYF
TRBV7-6,-,TRBJ1-1,13,-,TGTGCCAGCAGCTTGACTCAGAACACTGAAGCTTTCTTT,CASSLTQNTEAFF
TRBV6-1,-,TRBJ2-1,18,TRBD2,TGTGCCAGCAGTGCCGGACTAGCGGGGGGTTCCCCCTACAATGAGCAGTTCTTC,CASSAGLAGGSPYNEQFF
TRBV20-1,-,TRBJ2-1,11,-,TGCAGTGCCCACCAAGCGGGTGAGCAGTTCTTC,CSAHQAGEQFF
TRBV6-4,-,TRBJ2-2,13,-,TGTGCCACCCAGCGAGACGGTACCGGGGAGCTGTTTTTT,CATQRDGTGELFF
TRBV19,-,TRBJ2-7,16,TRBD1,TGTGCCAGTAGTATAGCCGCGACAGGGGCGGCCTACGAGCAGTACTTC,CASSIAATGAAYEQYF
TRBV5-4,-,TRBJ2-1,15,-,TGTGCCAGCAGCTTGCTCCCAGGGACCGGAGGGGAGCAGTTCTTC,CASSLLPGTGGEQFF
TRBV5-1,-,TRBJ2-1,15,-,TGCGCCAGCAGCTTGGACAGGGCCCCTATCCATGAGCAGTTCTTC,CASSLDRAPIHEQFF
TRBV7-2,-,TRBJ2-7,14,-,TGTGCCAGCAGCTTACGAGCGGACAGCTACGAGCAGTACTTC,CASSLRADSYEQYF
TRBV7-9,once,TRBJ2-1,15,-,TGTGCCAGCAGCTTAGCGGGCTCCTCCTACAATGAGCAGTTCTTC,CASSLAGSSYNEQFF
TRBV5-8,-,TRBJ1-1,15,-,TGTGCCAGCAGCTTGGTATTAGGTGAGGGCTCTGAAGCTTTCTTT,CASSLVLGEGSEAFF
TRBV6-5,-,TRBJ1-4,12,TRBD1,TGTGCCAGCAGGACAGGGCATGAAAAACTGTTTTTT,CASRTGHEKLFF
TRBV7-9,once,TRBJ2-3,14,-,TGTGCCAGCAGCTTGTCGGGGAGCACAGATACGCAGTATTTT,CASSLSGSTDTQYF
TRBV13,-,TRBJ1-2,15,-,TGTGCCAGCAGGCAAAGGGGTTCTGCGTTCGGAGGCTACACCTTC,CASRQRGSAFGGYTF
TRBV6-6,once,TRBJ2-1,16,TRBD2,TGTGCCAGCAGTCCCGCCGCTCGGGGGGGCCCCGATGAGCAGTTCTTC,CASSPAARGGPDEQFF
TRBV9,-,TRBJ2-7,13,-,TGTGCCAGCAGCGTTAGCGGAGAGGACGAGCAGTACTTC,CASSVSGEDEQYF